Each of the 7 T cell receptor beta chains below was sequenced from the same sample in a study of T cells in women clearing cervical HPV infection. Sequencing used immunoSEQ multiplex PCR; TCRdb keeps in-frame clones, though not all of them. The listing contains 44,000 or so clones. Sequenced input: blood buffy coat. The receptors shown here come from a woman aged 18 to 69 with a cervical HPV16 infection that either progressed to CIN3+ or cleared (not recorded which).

Incomplete CDR3 DNA: TGTGCCACCAGCGGCTTAGCGGGCGAGACG. This sequence encodes CATSGLAGET. The CDR3 in its entirety is CATSGLAGETQYF. The V gene is TRBV15, the J gene TRBJ2-3; 7 nucleotides agree with TRBD2. The CDR3 goes on 3 residues after the read ends, and that part is filled in from the germline J gene. CDR3 length: 13 amino acids. Per germline, CDR1 LNHNV and CDR2 YYDKDF (reference sequence).

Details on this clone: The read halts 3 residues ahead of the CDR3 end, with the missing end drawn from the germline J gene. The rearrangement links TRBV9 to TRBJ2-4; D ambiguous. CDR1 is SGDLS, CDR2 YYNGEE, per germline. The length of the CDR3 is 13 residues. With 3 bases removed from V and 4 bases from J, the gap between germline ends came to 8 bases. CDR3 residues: CASSGIQKNIQYF. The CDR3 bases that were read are TGTGCCAGCAGCGGAATTCAGAAAAACATT.

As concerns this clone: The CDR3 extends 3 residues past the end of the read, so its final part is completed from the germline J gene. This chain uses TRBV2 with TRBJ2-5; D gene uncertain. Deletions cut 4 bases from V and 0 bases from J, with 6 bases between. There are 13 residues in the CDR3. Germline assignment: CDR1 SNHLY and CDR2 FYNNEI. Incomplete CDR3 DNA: TGTGCCAGCAGTGGAGGTCACCAAGAGACC. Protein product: CASSGGHQET. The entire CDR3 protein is CASSGGHQETQYF.

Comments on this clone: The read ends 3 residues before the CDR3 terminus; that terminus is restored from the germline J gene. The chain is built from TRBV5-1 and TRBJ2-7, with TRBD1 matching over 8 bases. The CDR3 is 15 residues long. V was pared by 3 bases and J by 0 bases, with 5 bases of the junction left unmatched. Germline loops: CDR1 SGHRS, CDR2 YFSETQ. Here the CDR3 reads CASSSPGQGSYEQYF. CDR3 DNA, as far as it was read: TGCGCCAGCAGCTCTCCCGGACAGGGCTCCTACGAG. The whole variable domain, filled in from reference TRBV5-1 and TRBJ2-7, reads KAGVTQTPRYLIKTRGQQVTLSCSPISGHRSVSWYQQTPGQGLQFLFEYFSETQRNKGNFPGRFSGRQFSNSRSEMNVSTLELGDSALYLCASSSPGQGSYEQYFGPGTRLTVT.

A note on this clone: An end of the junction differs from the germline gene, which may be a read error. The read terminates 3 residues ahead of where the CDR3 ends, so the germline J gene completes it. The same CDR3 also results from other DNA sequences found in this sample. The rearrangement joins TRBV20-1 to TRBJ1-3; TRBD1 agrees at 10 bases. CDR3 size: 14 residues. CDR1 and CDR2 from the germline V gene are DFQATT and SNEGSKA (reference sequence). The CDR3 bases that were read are TGCAGTGCTCTAGGGGACAGGGGAGGACACACG. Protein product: CSALGDRGGHT. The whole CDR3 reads CSALGDRGGHTIYF.

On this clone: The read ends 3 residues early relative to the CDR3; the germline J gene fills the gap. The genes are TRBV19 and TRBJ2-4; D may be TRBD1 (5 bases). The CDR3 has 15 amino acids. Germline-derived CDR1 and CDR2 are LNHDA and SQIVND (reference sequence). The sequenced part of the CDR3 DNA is TGTGCCAGTAGTATCACCAGGGCCCACCGCTATGGT. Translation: CASSITRAHRYG. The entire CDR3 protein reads CASSITRAHRYGQYF.

The part of the CDR3 DNA that was read is TGCAGTGCTAGACTAGCGGGGGAACTCAATGAG. It codes for CSARLAGELNE. The whole CDR3 region reads CSARLAGELNEQFF. The J gene is TRBJ2-1, the V gene TRBV20-1; 10 bases agree with TRBD2. The CDR3 goes on 3 residues after the read ends, and that part is filled in from the germline J gene. The CDR3 has 14 amino acids. Germline lookup yields CDR1 DFQATT and CDR2 SNEGSKA (reference sequence). V shed 2 bases, J shed 6 bases, and the junction held 4 bases outside the gene matches.